This T cell receptor beta chain was documented in a study of cytomegalovirus exposure and HLA in healthy donors. General observations from the study: A later analysis appeared to link common viral pathogens to several of the most significant clusters.

A word on this clone: Its specificity is unknown.

This CDR3 has 16 residues. The germline CDR1 and CDR2 sequences are LGHNA and YNFKEQ. V lost 1 base, J lost 9 bases, and 10 bases stayed unmatched. In the PCR, 60 Vbeta and 13 Jbeta primers were used. Here immunoSEQ multiplex PCR was the method, and the copy in TCRdb shows in-frame clones only, minus some. This sample has about 190,000 clones, with 81% found just once. The source material was PBMCs. The TCR was taken from a man aged 50-60 years in good health and CMV-seronegative. The chain links TRBV4-2 to TRBJ2-2, with 8 nucleotides matching TRBD2. The CDR3: CASSQVAGSSERELFF. In DNA form, the CDR3 reads TGTGCCAGCAGCCAAGTAGCGGGGTCTAGCGAAAGGGAGCTGTTTTTT.